The rows below give T cell receptor beta chains drawn from one sample of a study of Ad26.COV2.S vaccination and SARS-CoV-2 variants. Some clones are missing from TCRdb's copy, which holds only in-frame ones; the method was immunoSEQ multiplex PCR. This sample has about 420,000 clones, with approximately 87% found just once. This sample comprised peripheral blood, obtained in a trial of Ad26.COV2.S vaccine versus placebo. The receptor set was obtained from a person aged 18 to 59 who received the Ad26.COV2.S COVID-19 vaccine or a placebo. CDR3s include the opening cysteine and the closing phenylalanine or tryptophan. The D gene is left open where the match is weak. Clone sizes are given selectively: once, few, many, or a class where the clone is expanded.

>.|TRBJ2-1|TRBV5-4|TRBD1
CASSLGQGANEQFF
TGTGCCAGCAGCCTTGGACAGGGGGCGAATGAGCAGTTCTTC
>.|TRBJ1-1|TRBV18|TRBD1
CASSLSGTGTGTEAFF
TGTGCCAGCTCACTCTCCGGGACAGGGACGGGCACTGAAGCTTTCTTT
>few|TRBJ1-6|TRBV27|.
CASSLSERWGSPLHF
TGTGCCAGCAGTTTAAGCGAAAGGTGGGGTTCACCCCTCCACTTT
>few|TRBJ1-1|TRBV30|TRBD1
CAWSTQGHTEAFF
TGTGCCTGGAGTACACAGGGGCACACTGAAGCTTTCTTT
>.|TRBJ2-7|TRBV3-1/TRBV3-2|TRBD1
CASSHVQGVRDEQYF
TGTGCCAGCAGCCACGTACAGGGGGTCAGGGACGAGCAGTACTTC
>.|TRBJ1-1|TRBV12-3/TRBV12-4|.
CASRPWGGTEAFF
TGTGCCAGCAGACCTTGGGGGGGGACTGAAGCTTTCTTT
>.|TRBJ2-2|TRBV7-2|TRBD2
CASSSGTSGGAIGELFF
TGTGCCAGCAGCTCCGGGACTAGCGGGGGGGCCATCGGGGAGCTGTTTTTT
>many|TRBJ2-5|TRBV2|TRBD2
CASRDISGGTETQYF
TGTGCCAGCAGAGATATTAGCGGGGGAACGGAGACCCAGTACTTC
>.|TRBJ2-5|TRBV6-2/TRBV6-3|.
CASSPRLETQETQYF
TGTGCCAGCAGTCCCCGTTTGGAAACCCAAGAGACCCAGTACTTC
>.|TRBJ1-5|TRBV5-5|TRBD1
CASSWDRGQAVIIYQPQHF
TGTGCCAGCAGCTGGGACAGGGGGCAAGCTGTCATCATATATCAGCCCCAGCATTTT
>.|TRBJ2-1|TRBV3-1/TRBV3-2|TRBD1
CASSLPSGQGGNEQFF
TGTGCCAGCAGTCTACCCTCAGGACAGGGGGGAAATGAGCAGTTCTTC
>.|TRBJ2-7|TRBV21-1|.
CASSKAMVLGGLYEQYF
TGTGCCAGCAGCAAAGCGATGGTACTCGGGGGACTCTACGAGCAGTACTTC
>few|TRBJ1-2|TRBV5-1|TRBD1
CASSSNRGPGEDGYTF
TGCGCCAGCAGCTCCAACAGGGGTCCGGGGGAAGATGGCTACACCTTC
>.|TRBJ1-5|TRBV7-2|.
CASSVPGPGPQPQHF
TGTGCCAGCAGCGTGCCGGGTCCAGGCCCTCAGCCCCAGCATTTT
>.|TRBJ1-5|TRBV19|.
CASSIWGGSNQPQHF
TGTGCCAGTAGTATTTGGGGGGGTAGCAATCAGCCCCAGCATTTT
>few|TRBJ2-2|TRBV19|.
CASSEDTGELFF
TGTGCCAGTAGTGAGGACACCGGGGAGCTGTTTTTT
>.|TRBJ2-1|TRBV11-2|.
CASSLSTGEYNEQFF
TGTGCCAGCAGCTTGAGCACGGGGGAGTACAATGAGCAGTTCTTC
>.|TRBJ2-4|TRBV30|TRBD1
CAWSLQGRPYF
TGTGCCTGGAGTCTACAGGGGCGCCCGTACTTC
>once|TRBJ2-7|TRBV10-3|TRBD1
CAISEVDRGSYEQYF
TGTGCCATCAGTGAAGTGGACAGGGGATCCTACGAGCAGTACTTC
>once|TRBJ2-5|TRBV5-1|.
CASCQRGQETQYF
TGCGCCAGCTGTCAGCGGGGACAGGAGACCCAGTACTTC
>once|TRBJ1-6|TRBV11-2|.
CASSLGPSNSPLHF
TGTGCCAGCAGCTTGGGACCTTCCAATTCACCCCTCCACTTT
>.|TRBJ2-2|TRBV2|TRBD2
CATAWTSGGGGELFF
TGTGCCACCGCATGGACTAGCGGGGGCGGCGGGGAGCTGTTTTTT
>.|TRBJ2-3|TRBV15|TRBD1
CATSRAYYRGEGVDTQYF
TGTGCCACCAGCAGAGCTTACTACAGGGGAGAGGGTGTGGATACGCAGTATTTT
>once|TRBJ2-5|TRBV19|TRBD2
CASSIGGVAGGPRTQYF
TGTGCCAGTAGTATAGGAGGGGTAGCGGGGGGGCCCAGGACCCAGTACTTC
>.|TRBJ2-5|TRBV28|TRBD2
CASSLLRGVQETQYF
TGTGCCAGCAGTTTATTGCGGGGGGTTCAAGAGACCCAGTACTTC
>.|TRBJ2-5|TRBV6-2/TRBV6-3|.
CASSSRFGGVETQYF
TGTGCCAGCAGTTCCCGATTCGGCGGGGTAGAGACCCAGTACTTC
>.|TRBJ2-3|TRBV7-9|TRBD1
CASSPRDRSHRFTDTQYF
TGTGCCAGCAGCCCCCGGGACAGGTCCCATCGTTTCACAGATACGCAGTATTTT
>.|TRBJ2-1|TRBV15|TRBD2
CATSRKPAGGRFNEQFF
TGTGCCACCAGCAGAAAACCAGCGGGGGGGCGTTTCAATGAGCAGTTCTTC
>.|TRBJ1-5|TRBV30|.
CAWSHGQTDQPQHF
TGTGCCTGGAGTCACGGACAGACCGATCAGCCCCAGCATTTT
>.|TRBJ1-6|TRBV7-9|.
CASSKRTGLVNSPLHF
TGTGCCAGCAGCAAACGAACAGGGTTGGTAAATTCACCCCTCCACTTT
>.|TRBJ2-2|TRBV28|.
CAIQASANTGELFF
TGTGCCATACAGGCTTCGGCGAACACCGGGGAGCTGTTTTTT
>once|TRBJ2-1|TRBV7-2|TRBD2
CASTVAGDHNEQFF
TGTGCCAGCACAGTAGCGGGCGATCACAATGAGCAGTTCTTC
>.|TRBJ2-3|TRBV6-5|.
CASRAGLLDTQYF
TGTGCCAGCAGGGCCGGACTTTTAGATACGCAGTATTTT